A single sample gave rise to the 21 T cell receptor beta chains below, sequenced in a study of blood T cells in healthy people across ages. Combining a sample-barcoded 5' primer with a J-beta primer mix, a second PCR ran for 7 to 11 cycles. TCRdb ran MiXCR on the 5' RACE reads and lists one entry per CDR3 protein. The table lists 800,000 to 1,000,000 distinct CDR3 sequences, 48% of them singletons, with around 15% in the top ten. The sample was blood. The origin of the receptors is a man aged 25 to 40 in good health.

This clonotype was seen once. The chain employs TRBV5-1 and TRBJ2-3, with 9 positions matching TRBD1. The junction had 9 bases not matched to a gene; V was cut back by 3 bases and J by 4 bases. Germline V CDR1 and CDR2: SGHRS, YFSETQ. This CDR3 region has 16 residues. Here the CDR3 reads CASSSPDRGRSDTQYF. CDR3 coding DNA: TGCGCCAGCAGCTCTCCGGACAGGGGAAGATCAGATACGCAGTATTTT.

This clonotype was observed a handful of times. The rearrangement links TRBV12-3 or TRBV12-4 to TRBJ2-3; the match to TRBD2 covers 9 bases. V lost 6 bases to trimming and J lost 10 bases; unmatched junction nucleotides: 14. The CDR3 runs to 15 residues. Here the CDR3 DNA reads TGTGCCAGCAGACTCTCCGCGGGGGGGCAGATCCCGCAGTATTTT. Residues: CASRLSAGGQIPQYF.

The chain combines TRBV4-1 with TRBJ1-1; TRBD1 aligns across 8 bases. Germline assignment: CDR1 MGHRA and CDR2 YSYEKL. CDR3 length: 13 amino acids. Germline trimming cut 3 bases from V and 8 bases from J; bases unmatched to any gene: 5. The CDR3 bases are TGCGCCAGCAGCCACTCCGGGACAGGCGAAGCTTTCTTT. This encodes CASSHSGTGEAFF.

The chain has TRBV20-1 and TRBJ2-3, with 11 positions matching TRBD2. The germline V gene has CDR1 DFQATT and CDR2 SNEGSKA (reference sequence). The CDR3 consists of 14 residues. J lost 4 bases, V lost 5 bases, and 5 bases had no gene match. Written as DNA, the CDR3 is TGCAGTGCTCAACTAGCGGGGGTGGCAGATACGCAGTATTTT. Residues: CSAQLAGVADTQYF.

V usage is TRBV27 and J usage is TRBJ2-7, with D perhaps matching TRBD2 (5 bases). The CDR3 spans 11 residues. The germline V gene has CDR1 MNHEY and CDR2 SMNVEV (reference sequence). V shed 10 bases and J shed 6 bases, with 13 bases lying between them. The CDR3 DNA is TGTGCCACCCTAAGAGGGAGCGAGCAGTACTTC. Translation: CATLRGSEQYF.

This clonotype was counted a single time. The V and J genes are TRBV6-5 and TRBJ2-5; D is unresolved. This CDR3 has 15 amino acids. Trimming stripped 4 bases from V and 0 bases from J, with 12 bases between. Germline CDR1 and CDR2: MNHEY and SVGAGI. The DNA for the CDR3 is TGTGCCAGCAGTTTGAATCGGCTAAACCAAGAGACCCAGTACTTC. It yields the protein CASSLNRLNQETQYF.

The rearrangement links TRBV7-2 to TRBJ1-4; no clear D gene. With 2 bases removed from V and 8 bases from J, the gap between germline ends came to 12 bases. CDR3 length equals 14 residues. Germline CDR1 SGHTA, CDR2 FQGNSA. CDR3 sequence: CASSLRGGEEKLFF. The CDR3 nucleotides read TGTGCCAGCAGCTTACGAGGCGGGGAGGAAAAACTGTTTTTT.

This chain joins TRBV9 and TRBJ2-4; TRBD1 aligns across 7 bases. The end of the DNA is better explained by TRBJ2-7, so the J call may be wrong. The CDR3 is 15 amino acids. The germline gives CDR1 SGDLS, CDR2 YYNGEE. The chain's CDR3 is CASSPHGQAASEQYF. CDR3 sequence (DNA): TGTGCCAGCAGCCCACACGGACAGGCGGCATCCGAGCAGTACTTC.

The chain employs TRBV20-1 and TRBJ1-6; D might be TRBD1 (5 bases). The CDR3 loop spans 14 amino acids. Trimming stripped 4 bases from V and 7 bases from J, with 14 bases between. Germline V gives CDR1 DFQATT, CDR2 SNEGSKA (reference sequence). The CDR3 region has the DNA TGCAGTGCTAATTTCGGGGGTAGGAATTCACCCCTCCACTTT. Translating gives CSANFGGRNSPLHF.

This clonotype was recorded a few times. The chain joins TRBV7-8 to TRBJ2-1, with 8 bases matching TRBD2. This CDR3 has 15 amino acids. V trimming: 4 bases; J trimming: 7 bases; junction bases outside the gene matches: 9. The germline V gene encodes CDR1 SGHVS and CDR2 FQNEAQ. In nucleotides, the CDR3 is TGTGCCAGCAGCTCCGGGGGGGTCAGCGGGAATGAGCAGTTCTTC. It translates to CASSSGGVSGNEQFF.

This clonotype was observed at least ten times. The V call is TRBV4-2, the J call TRBJ2-3; D is ambiguous. V was clipped by 0 bases and J by 1 base, with 11 bases between them. The V gene's germline CDR1 is LGHNA and CDR2 YNFKEQ. The CDR3 covers 16 residues. CDR3 coding DNA: TGTGCCAGCAGCCAAGACTTCCTAGGAGGCACAGATACGCAGTATTTT. Protein: CASSQDFLGGTDTQYF.

The genes are TRBV20-1 and TRBJ2-5; 8 nucleotides align to TRBD1. CDR1 and CDR2 from the germline V gene are DFQATT and SNEGSKA (reference sequence). V was pared by 7 bases and J by 5 bases, with 9 bases of the junction left unmatched. The CDR3 runs 13 residues. CDR3: CSVPTGAIETQYF. The CDR3, as DNA: TGCAGTGTCCCGACAGGGGCGATCGAGACCCAGTACTTC.

The chain has TRBV7-8 and TRBJ2-1, with D uncertain. Germline V gene data show CDR1 as SGHVS and CDR2 as FQNEAQ. The CDR3 spans 12 residues. Trimming cost V 0 bases and J 9 bases, with 6 bases left between them. The CDR3 DNA is TGTGCCAGCAGCTTAGCTATGGGTGAGCAGTTCTTC. Amino acids: CASSLAMGEQFF.

On this clonotype itself: Since a much larger clone is just one base distant, this may be a read error. The chain combines TRBV21-1 with TRBJ1-2; the table gives TRBD1 as D, unverified against the DNA. TRBV21-1 is deemed a pseudogene. The CDR3 runs 18 residues. The CDR3 DNA follows: TGTGCCAGCAGCAAAGGCCCACAGGGAAGAAACCTTAACTATGACTACACCTTC. Protein: CASSKGPQGRNLNYDYTF.

This clonotype came up a few times. The chain recombines TRBV3-1 with TRBJ1-2; no reliable D call. Per the germline V gene, CDR1 is LGHDT and CDR2 is YNNKEL (reference sequence). The CDR3 is 12 residues long. Trimming took 7 bases from V and 7 from J, leaving 13 bases between them. The chain's CDR3 is CASTTIGVGYTF. The CDR3 DNA reads TGTGCCAGCACCACCATCGGGGTTGGCTACACCTTC. The full variable domain, in which reference TRBV3-1 and TRBJ1-2 provide the parts outside the CDR3, is DTAVSQTPKYLVTQMGNDKSIKCEQNLGHDTMYWYKQDSKKFLKIMFSYNNKELIINETVPNRFSPKSPDKAHLNLHINSLELGDSAVYFCASTTIGVGYTFGSGTRLTVV.

The genes are TRBV2 and TRBJ2-5, with D perhaps TRBD2 (5 bases). V shed 1 base and J shed 5 bases, with 14 bases lying between them. The CDR3 contains 15 residues. Germline values: CDR1 SNHLY, CDR2 FYNNEI. In nucleotides, the CDR3 is TGTGCCAGCAGTGAAGTTTGGGCTAGCCAGGAGACCCAGTACTTC. Its protein is CASSEVWASQETQYF.

The V and J genes are TRBV20-1 and TRBJ2-3; 10 nucleotides line up with TRBD1. The CDR3 has 14 amino acids. Germline V lookup: CDR1 DFQATT, CDR2 SNEGSKA (reference sequence). V shed 7 bases, J shed 3 bases, and the junction held 7 bases outside the gene matches. In nucleotides, the CDR3 is TGCAGTGTGAGACAGGGGGCGGGTACAGATACGCAGTATTTT. This sequence encodes CSVRQGAGTDTQYF.

This clonotype appeared a single time. The V call is TRBV5-1, the J call TRBJ2-5; tentatively, D is TRBD2 (5 bases). The germline CDR1 and CDR2 sequences are SGHRS and YFSETQ. CDR3 length equals 15 residues. Trimming took off 1 base at V and 4 bases at J, with 14 bases between the two ends. The CDR3 DNA follows: TGCGCCAGCAGCTTGAGGTGGAGAGGGCCAGAGACCCAGTACTTC. Residues: CASSLRWRGPETQYF.

There are a few counts of this clonotype. V gene TRBV12-3 or TRBV12-4 combines with J gene TRBJ2-7; 7 bases are a match to TRBD2. The length of the CDR3 is 13 residues. J was trimmed by 2 bases and V by 7 bases; bases with no gene match: 5. CDR3 nucleotides: TGTGCCAGCAAGGCTAGCGGAACCTACGAGCAGTACTTC. Its protein product is CASKASGTYEQYF.

V is TRBV28 and J is TRBJ2-7; 11 bases agree with TRBD2. This CDR3 is built from 13 residues. The germline V gene encodes CDR1 MDHEN and CDR2 SYDVKM. Losses at the gene ends were 5 bases for V and 6 bases for J; bases not matched to a gene: 3. The CDR3 sequence: CASSTSGGLEQYF. The DNA for the CDR3 is TGTGCCAGCAGTACTAGCGGGGGCCTCGAGCAGTACTTC.

V is TRBV6-2 or TRBV6-3 and J is TRBJ2-5, with 7 bases identical to TRBD2. V gave up 7 bases and J gave up 1 base; unmatched junction bases: 6. There are 14 residues in the CDR3. Germline V lookup: CDR1 MNHEY, CDR2 SVGEGT. CDR3 DNA sequence: TGTGCCAGCACCGTCAGCGGGGCCCAAGAGACCCAGTACTTC. Translated, it gives CASTVSGAQETQYF.